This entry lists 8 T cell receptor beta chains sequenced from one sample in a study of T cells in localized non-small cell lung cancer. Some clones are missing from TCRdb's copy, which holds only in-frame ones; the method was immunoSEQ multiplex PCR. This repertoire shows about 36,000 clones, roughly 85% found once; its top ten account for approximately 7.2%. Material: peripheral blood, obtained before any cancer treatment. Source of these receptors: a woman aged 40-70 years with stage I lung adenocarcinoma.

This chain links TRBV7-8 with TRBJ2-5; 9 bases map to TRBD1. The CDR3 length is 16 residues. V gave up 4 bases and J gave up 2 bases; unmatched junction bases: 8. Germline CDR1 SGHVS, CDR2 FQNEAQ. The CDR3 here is CASSSQGARRQETQYF. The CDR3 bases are TGTGCCAGCAGCTCACAGGGGGCAAGGAGGCAAGAGACCCAGTACTTC.

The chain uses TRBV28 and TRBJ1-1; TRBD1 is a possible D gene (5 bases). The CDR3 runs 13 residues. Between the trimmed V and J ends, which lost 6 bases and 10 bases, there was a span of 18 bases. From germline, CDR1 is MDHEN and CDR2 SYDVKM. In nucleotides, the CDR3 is TGTGCCAGCAGCAAAAGGGGTCAACGAGTAGCTTTCTTT. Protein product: CASSKRGQRVAFF.

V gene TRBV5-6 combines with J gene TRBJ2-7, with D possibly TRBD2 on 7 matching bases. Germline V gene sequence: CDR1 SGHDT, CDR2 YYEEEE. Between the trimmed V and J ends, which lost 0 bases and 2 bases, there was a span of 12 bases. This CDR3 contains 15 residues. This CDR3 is CASSLVGGGTYEQYF. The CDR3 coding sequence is TGTGCCAGCAGCTTGGTGGGAGGGGGGACCTACGAGCAGTACTTC.

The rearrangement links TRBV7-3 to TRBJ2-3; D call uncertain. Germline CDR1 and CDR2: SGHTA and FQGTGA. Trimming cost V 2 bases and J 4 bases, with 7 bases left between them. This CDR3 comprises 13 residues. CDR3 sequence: CASSLSRADTQYF. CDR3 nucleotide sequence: TGTGCCAGCAGCTTATCCCGCGCAGATACGCAGTATTTT.

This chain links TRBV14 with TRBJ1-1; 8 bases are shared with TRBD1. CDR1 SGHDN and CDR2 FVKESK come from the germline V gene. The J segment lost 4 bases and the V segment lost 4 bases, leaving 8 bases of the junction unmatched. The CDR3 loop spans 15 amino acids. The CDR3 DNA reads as TGTGCCAGCAGCCCGATGGGACAGGTGGGCACTGAAGCTTTCTTT. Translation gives CASSPMGQVGTEAFF.

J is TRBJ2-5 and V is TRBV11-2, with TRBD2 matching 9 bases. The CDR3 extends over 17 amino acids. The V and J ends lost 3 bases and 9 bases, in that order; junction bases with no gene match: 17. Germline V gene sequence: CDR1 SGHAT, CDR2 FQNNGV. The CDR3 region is CASSLVAGGAPSRSQYF. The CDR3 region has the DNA TGTGCCAGCAGCTTGGTGGCGGGGGGGGCCCCTAGTAGGTCCCAGTACTTC. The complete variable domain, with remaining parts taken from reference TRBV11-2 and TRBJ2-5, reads EAGVAQSPRYKIIEKRQSVAFWCNPISGHATLYWYQQILGQGPKLLIQFQNNGVVDDSQLPKDRFSAERLKGVDSTLKIQPAKLEDSAVYLCASSLVAGGAPSRSQYFGPGTRLLVL.

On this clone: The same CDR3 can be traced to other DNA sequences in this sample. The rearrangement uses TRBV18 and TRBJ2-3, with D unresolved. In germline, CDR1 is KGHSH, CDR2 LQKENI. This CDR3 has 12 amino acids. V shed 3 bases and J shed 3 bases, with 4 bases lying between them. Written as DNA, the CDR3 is TGTGCCAGCTCACCGTATACAGATACGCAGTATTTT. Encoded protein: CASSPYTDTQYF. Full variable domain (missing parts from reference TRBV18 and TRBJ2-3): NAGVMQNPRHLVRRRGQEARLRCSPMKGHSHVYWYRQLPEEGLKFMVYLQKENIIDESGMPKERFSAEFPKEGPSILRIQQVVRGDSAAYFCASSPYTDTQYFGPGTRLTVL.

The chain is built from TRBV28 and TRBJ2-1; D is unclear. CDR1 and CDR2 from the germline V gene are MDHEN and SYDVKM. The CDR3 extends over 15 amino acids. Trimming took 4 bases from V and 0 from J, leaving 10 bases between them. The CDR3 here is CASSSDSASYNEQFF. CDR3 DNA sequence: TGTGCCAGCAGTTCTGATTCGGCCTCCTACAATGAGCAGTTCTTC.